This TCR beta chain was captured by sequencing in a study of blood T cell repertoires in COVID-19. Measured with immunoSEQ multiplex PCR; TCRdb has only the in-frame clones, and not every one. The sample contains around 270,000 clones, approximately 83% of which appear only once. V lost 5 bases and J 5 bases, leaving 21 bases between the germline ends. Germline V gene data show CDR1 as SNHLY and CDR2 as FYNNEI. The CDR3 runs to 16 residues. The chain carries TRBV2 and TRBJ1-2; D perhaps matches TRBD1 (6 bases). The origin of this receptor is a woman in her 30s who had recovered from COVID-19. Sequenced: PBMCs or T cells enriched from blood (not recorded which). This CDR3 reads CASSPQTGLLLYGYTF. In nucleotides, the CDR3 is TGTGCCAGCAGTCCACAAACAGGGCTCCTACTTTATGGCTACACCTTC.